The 21 T cell receptor beta chains listed next were all sequenced from one sample in a study of graft-versus-host responses after intestinal transplantation. The data were produced by immunoSEQ multiplex PCR, yet TCRdb's version contains in-frame clones alone and is incomplete. The data contain some 69,000 clones, roughly 92% of them singletons. The material sequenced was bone marrow, taken 700 to 750 days after intestinal transplantation. The receptors stem from a human patient who received an intestinal transplant, so some T cells may come from the graft donor.

The chain uses TRBV6-5 and TRBJ2-7; the D gene is possibly TRBD1 (6 bases). This CDR3 contains 13 residues. The V end lost 7 bases, the J end lost 4 bases, and 14 bases lay between the germline ends. Germline V CDR1 and CDR2: MNHEY, SVGAGI. CDR3 sequence reads: CASTTGTRYEQYF. CDR3 DNA: TGTGCCAGCACTACCGGGACAAGATACGAGCAGTACTTC.

This sequence joins TRBV14 and TRBJ1-1; D gene ambiguous. Trimming took 1 base from V and 9 from J, leaving 12 bases between them. The CDR3 runs 13 residues. Germline CDR1 SGHDN, CDR2 FVKESK. For the CDR3, the DNA is TGTGCCAGCAGCCAAGGGCAGGCACCTAAAGCTTTCTTT. Protein sequence: CASSQGQAPKAFF. Drawing the rest from reference TRBV14 and TRBJ1-1, the complete variable domain is EAGVTQFPSHSVIEKGQTVTLRCDPISGHDNLYWYRRVMGKEIKFLLHFVKESKQDESGMPNNRFLAERTGGTYSTLKVQPAELEDSGVYFCASSQGQAPKAFFGQGTRLTVV.

The chain uses TRBV6-1 and TRBJ2-7, with 8 nucleotides matching TRBD1. CDR3 length: 13 amino acids. Unmatched junction bases numbered 6, after V lost 4 bases and J lost 7 bases. Germline loops: CDR1 MNHNS, CDR2 SASEGT. The CDR3 DNA follows: TGTGCCAGCAGTGTACAGGGGGTCCAGGAGCAGTACTTC. Translating it yields CASSVQGVQEQYF.

V and J are TRBV10-2 and TRBJ2-5, with D hard to call. Germline CDR1 and CDR2: WSHSY and SAAADI. There are 10 residues in the CDR3. V was clipped by 9 bases and J by 5 bases, with 7 bases between them. The CDR3 sequence is CASWSETQYF. CDR3 sequence (DNA): TGCGCCAGTTGGTCGGAGACCCAGTACTTC.

This clone has only one observation. Sequence at one end of the junction differs from germline and may be a read error. The CDR3 region has the DNA TGCGCCAGCACCTTGTGGACAGGGGGCGCGTATGAGCAGTTCTTC. It translates to CASTLWTGGAYEQFF. The chain recombines TRBV5-1 with TRBJ2-1; 11 bases fit TRBD1. Per the germline V gene, CDR1 is SGHRS and CDR2 is YFSETQ. CDR3 length: 15 residues.

The chain combines TRBV30 with TRBJ1-1; 9 bases fit TRBD1. The CDR3 runs to 14 residues. Germline CDR1 GTSNPN, CDR2 SVGIG (reference sequence). In nucleotides, the CDR3 is TGTGCTATCCTAAACAGGGGGCGAGGAACTGAAGCTTTCTTT. Its translation is CAILNRGRGTEAFF.

This chain links TRBV6-5 with TRBJ1-2, with D possibly being TRBD1 (5 bases). This CDR3 region has 16 residues. Trimming stripped 2 bases from V and 3 bases from J, with 16 bases between. Germline V gene sequence: CDR1 MNHEY, CDR2 SVGAGI. CDR3 loop: CASSYVFQGDDYGYTF. The CDR3 bases are TGTGCCAGCAGTTACGTATTCCAGGGCGATGACTATGGCTACACCTTC.

The J gene is TRBJ2-3, the V gene TRBV6-1; D possibly matches TRBD1 or TRBD2 (6 bases each). The germline V and J ends were trimmed by 7 bases and 2 bases, with 16 bases remaining between them. Germline V gives CDR1 MNHNS, CDR2 SASEGT. The CDR3 length is 15 residues. The CDR3 coding sequence is TGTGCCAGCACCTGGTTAGGGGGGTTCACAGATACGCAGTATTTT. Amino acid sequence: CASTWLGGFTDTQYF.

The chain is built from TRBV4-1 and TRBJ2-3, with TRBD1 matching over 9 bases. The germline V gene has CDR1 MGHRA and CDR2 YSYEKL. V shed 2 bases, J shed 7 bases, and the junction held 7 bases outside the gene matches. This CDR3 is built from 15 residues. The CDR3: CASSQLGTGKNTQYF. DNA for the CDR3: TGCGCCAGCAGCCAACTAGGGACAGGGAAAAATACGCAGTATTTT.

The chain combines TRBV10-2 with TRBJ2-7, with 10 bases that match TRBD2. The CDR3 has 13 residues. Trimming at V came to 7 bases and at J to 4 bases, leaving 4 bases not matched to a gene. CDR1 is WSHSY, CDR2 SAAADI, per germline. CDR3 nucleotides: TGCGCCAGCAAGGCTAGCGGGGGATACGAGCAGTACTTC. It encodes CASKASGGYEQYF.

V and J are TRBV7-7 and TRBJ2-1; the D gene is possibly TRBD1 (5 bases). Trimming removed 3 bases from V and 4 bases from J, with 16 bases in between. The CDR3 extends over 16 amino acids. Germline loops: CDR1 SSHAT, CDR2 FNYEAQ (reference sequence). For the CDR3, the DNA is TGTGCCAGCAGCTTTACCCCGACAGTCGGATACAATGAGCAGTTCTTC. It translates to CASSFTPTVGYNEQFF.

The chain uses TRBV7-6 and TRBJ2-1; TRBD2 aligns across 7 bases. There are 16 residues in the CDR3. Germline-derived CDR1 and CDR2 are SGHVS and FNYEAQ. V shed 5 bases and J 0 bases; nucleotides not matched to a gene: 7. The CDR3 DNA reads as TGTGCCAGCAGCCCCCCCGGCGGGAGCTCCTACAATGAGCAGTTCTTC. This gives the protein CASSPPGGSSYNEQFF.

The V gene is TRBV19, the J gene TRBJ2-1; 7 bases are shared with TRBD2. Germline V lookup: CDR1 LNHDA, CDR2 SQIVND (reference sequence). CDR3 length equals 16 residues. V was clipped by 2 bases and J by 3 bases; unmatched bases: 7. CDR3 bases: TGTGCCAGTAGTATAATGGGGGGGGACTACTACAATGAGCAGTTCTTC. Translating it yields CASSIMGGDYYNEQFF.

This rearrangement joins TRBV5-5 to TRBJ1-2; the D is unclear. Germline V lookup: CDR1 SGHKS, CDR2 YYEKEE (reference sequence). V shed 2 bases and J shed 5 bases, with 4 bases lying between them. This CDR3 is 11 amino acids long. CDR3 nucleotide sequence: TGTGCCAGCAGCTTTTTTTATGGCTACACCTTC. Residues: CASSFFYGYTF. Full variable domain (outside the CDR3, taken from reference TRBV5-5 and TRBJ1-2): DAGVTQSPTHLIKTRGQQVTLRCSPISGHKSVSWYQQVLGQGPQFIFQYYEKEERGRGNFPDRFSARQFPNYSSELNVNALLLGDSALYLCASSFFYGYTFGSGTRLTVV.

The genes are TRBV10-3 and TRBJ2-7, with D tentatively TRBD1 or TRBD2 (6 bases each). The V and J ends lost 10 bases and 2 bases respectively, with 24 bases between them. Germline CDR1 reads ENHRY; CDR2 reads SYGVKD. The CDR3 has 16 residues. The CDR3 sequence: CARGQVGGLSPYEQYF. The CDR3 DNA reads as TGTGCCAGGGGGCAGGTGGGAGGTTTGTCCCCCTACGAGCAGTACTTC.

CDR3 loop: CASSRTPNTEAFF. The DNA of the CDR3 is TGTGCCAGCTCTAGGACGCCGAACACTGAAGCTTTCTTT. This chain joins TRBV7-6 and TRBJ1-1; no clear D. This CDR3 is built from 13 residues. V gave up 8 bases and J gave up 1 base, with 11 bases separating them. From germline, CDR1 is SGHVS and CDR2 FNYEAQ.

This clone has only one observation. The CDR3 region has the DNA TGTGCCAGCAGTTTCAGGCTTGGCGAGCAGTACTTC. Amino acids: CASSFRLGEQYF. The rearrangement uses TRBV27 and TRBJ2-7, with D hard to call. CDR1 is MNHEY and CDR2 is SMNVEV in the germline V gene (reference sequence). The CDR3 is 12 amino acids. V was trimmed by 3 bases and J by 6 bases, leaving 9 bases between them.

This chain links TRBV11-2 with TRBJ1-3; 8 nucleotides agree with TRBD1. CDR3 length: 13 amino acids. Germline V gives CDR1 SGHAT, CDR2 FQNNGV. The trim removed 2 bases at V and 8 bases at J, leaving 2 bases unmatched. The CDR3 here is CASSLIQGDTIYF. The CDR3 DNA follows: TGTGCCAGCAGCTTAATACAGGGGGACACCATATATTTT. Full variable domain (outside the CDR3, taken from reference TRBV11-2 and TRBJ1-3): EAGVAQSPRYKIIEKRQSVAFWCNPISGHATLYWYQQILGQGPKLLIQFQNNGVVDDSQLPKDRFSAERLKGVDSTLKIQPAKLEDSAVYLCASSLIQGDTIYFGEGSWLTVV.

The chain uses TRBV27 and TRBJ2-2; possibly TRBD1 for D (6 bases). V shed 6 bases and J shed 1 base, with 12 bases lying between them. There are 15 residues in the CDR3. CDR1 is MNHEY, CDR2 SMNVEV, per germline (reference sequence). In nucleotides, the CDR3 is TGTGCCAGCAGCGACCCGACAGGGAACACCGGGGAGCTGTTTTTT. Translated: CASSDPTGNTGELFF.

The genes are TRBV5-1 and TRBJ2-5; D might be TRBD1 (5 bases). V shed 3 bases and J shed 5 bases, with 14 bases lying between them. The length of the CDR3 is 14 residues. Germline loops: CDR1 SGHRS, CDR2 YFSETQ. CDR3 sequence: CASSWGRGAETQYF. The CDR3 DNA is TGCGCCAGCAGCTGGGGTAGGGGCGCGGAGACCCAGTACTTC.

This rearrangement joins TRBV6-1 to TRBJ2-3; the D gene is possibly TRBD1 (6 bases). This CDR3 comprises 15 residues. Germline CDR1 is MNHNS and CDR2 is SASEGT. The V and J ends lost 10 bases and 3 bases respectively, with 20 bases between them. CDR3 in DNA: TGTGCCACCAACCCCGGGACAAGCGGAACAGATACGCAGTATTTT. Its translation: CATNPGTSGTDTQYF.